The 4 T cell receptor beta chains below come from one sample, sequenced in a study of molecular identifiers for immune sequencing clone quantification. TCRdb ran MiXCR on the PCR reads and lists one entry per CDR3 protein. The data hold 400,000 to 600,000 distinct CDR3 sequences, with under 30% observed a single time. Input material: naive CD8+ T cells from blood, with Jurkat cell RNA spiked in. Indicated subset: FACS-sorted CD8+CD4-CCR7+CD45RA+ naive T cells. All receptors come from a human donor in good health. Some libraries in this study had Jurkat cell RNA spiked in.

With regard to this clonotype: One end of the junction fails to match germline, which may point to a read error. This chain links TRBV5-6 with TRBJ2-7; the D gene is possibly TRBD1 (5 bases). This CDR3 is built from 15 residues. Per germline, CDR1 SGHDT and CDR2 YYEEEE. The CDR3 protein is CAGSPGAALTYEQYF. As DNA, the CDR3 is TGTGCCGGCAGCCCTGGGGCGGCCCTCACCTACGAGCAGTACTTC.

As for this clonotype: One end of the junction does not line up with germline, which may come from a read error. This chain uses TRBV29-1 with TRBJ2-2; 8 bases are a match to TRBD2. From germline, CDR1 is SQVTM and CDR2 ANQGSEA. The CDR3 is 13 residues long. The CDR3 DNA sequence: TGCAGCGTCGGGGATCGGGGCCGGGGGGGGCTGTTTTTT. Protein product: CSVGDRGRGGLFF.

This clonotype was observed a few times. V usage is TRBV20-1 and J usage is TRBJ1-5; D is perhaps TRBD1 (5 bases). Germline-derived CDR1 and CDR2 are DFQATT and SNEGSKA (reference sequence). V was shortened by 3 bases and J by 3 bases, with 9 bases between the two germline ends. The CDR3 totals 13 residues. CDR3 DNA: TGCAGTGCTAGGGGGACCGACAATCAGCCCCAGCATTTT. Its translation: CSARGTDNQPQHF.

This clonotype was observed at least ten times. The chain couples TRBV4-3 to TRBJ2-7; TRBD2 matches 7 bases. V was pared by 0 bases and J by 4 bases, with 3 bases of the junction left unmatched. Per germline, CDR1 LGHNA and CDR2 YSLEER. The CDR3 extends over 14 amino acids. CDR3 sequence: CASSQDYGGYEQYF. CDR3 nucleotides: TGCGCCAGCAGCCAAGATTACGGGGGGTACGAGCAGTACTTC.